The 18 T cell receptor beta chains below come from one sample, sequenced in a study of blood T cell repertoires in COVID-19. TCRdb keeps only in-frame clones here, not all; method: immunoSEQ multiplex PCR. In the table there are 230,000 or so clones, 88% of which are singletons. Material: PBMCs or T cells enriched from blood (not recorded which). These TCRs come from a woman under 40 who had recovered from COVID-19.

J is TRBJ2-2 and V is TRBV5-1; 8 bases fit TRBD1. Germline loops: CDR1 SGHRS, CDR2 YFSETQ. The CDR3 has 18 amino acids. V was pared by 3 bases and J by 1 base, with 11 bases of the junction left unmatched. The CDR3 sequence is CASSYPRSGGLNTGELFF. The CDR3 nucleotides read TGCGCCAGCAGCTACCCTAGGTCAGGGGGCCTGAACACCGGGGAGCTGTTTTTT.

The rearrangement uses TRBV3-1 (or the pseudogene TRBV3-2) and TRBJ2-7, with TRBD1 matching 10 bases. The CDR3 covers 17 residues. Germline-derived CDR1 and CDR2 are LGHDT and YNNKEL (reference sequence). Trimming at V came to 1 base and at J to 2 bases, leaving 8 bases not matched to a gene. CDR3 amino acids: CASSQAVDRGLAYEQYF. Here the CDR3 DNA reads TGTGCCAGCAGCCAAGCGGTAGACAGGGGGCTGGCCTACGAGCAGTACTTC.

The chain recombines TRBV5-1 with TRBJ2-7; tentative D call: TRBD1 (5 bases). The CDR3 contains 14 residues. The germline V gene encodes CDR1 SGHRS and CDR2 YFSETQ. V dropped 2 bases and J dropped 5 bases, with 14 bases sitting between them. CDR3 nucleotide sequence: TGCGCCAGCAGCTTTAGTTCCAGGGTTCACGAGCAGTACTTC. Residues: CASSFSSRVHEQYF.

This rearrangement joins TRBV6-5 to TRBJ1-5, with 8 bases aligning to TRBD1. From germline, CDR1 is MNHEY and CDR2 SVGAGI. With V trimmed by 4 bases and J by 7 bases, 6 bases remained unmatched. The CDR3 has 14 residues. The CDR3 region is CASSSSGGGQPQHF. The DNA for the CDR3 is TGTGCCAGCAGTTCTTCAGGGGGCGGGCAGCCCCAGCATTTT.

The chain combines TRBV27 with TRBJ2-5, with D tentatively TRBD2 (7 bases). The CDR3 runs 14 residues. V was trimmed by 3 bases and J by 4 bases, leaving 12 bases between them. Germline V lookup: CDR1 MNHEY, CDR2 SMNVEV (reference sequence). The CDR3 nucleotides are TGTGCCAGCAGTTTTTCGGGGGGCGGAGAGACCCAGTACTTC. Protein: CASSFSGGGETQYF.

The chain combines TRBV3-1 (or the pseudogene TRBV3-2) with TRBJ1-1; possible D gene TRBD1, 6 bases. The germline gives CDR1 LGHDT, CDR2 YNNKEL (reference sequence). This CDR3 is built from 19 residues. Trimming took off 0 bases at V and 4 bases at J, with 24 bases between the two ends. This CDR3 is CASSQEKLGQWFGGTEAFF. In nucleotides, the CDR3 is TGTGCCAGCAGCCAAGAAAAGCTCGGACAGTGGTTTGGGGGCACTGAAGCTTTCTTT.

This chain links TRBV4-3 with TRBJ1-2, with a possible D match to TRBD1 (5 bases). V dropped 1 base and J dropped 5 bases, with 14 bases sitting between them. Germline loops: CDR1 LGHNA, CDR2 YSLEER. CDR3 length: 15 amino acids. Here the CDR3 DNA reads TGCGCCAGCAGCCAAGGACTGCCGGGACTATATGGCTACACCTTC. This translates into CASSQGLPGLYGYTF.

The chain carries TRBV4-3 and TRBJ1-2; D is possibly TRBD1 (6 bases). CDR1 is LGHNA and CDR2 is YSLEER in the germline V gene. The V and J ends lost 0 bases and 5 bases respectively, with 16 bases between them. CDR3 length equals 16 residues. The chain's CDR3 is CASSQDPQGMGYGYTF. In DNA form, the CDR3 reads TGCGCCAGCAGCCAAGATCCCCAGGGGATGGGATATGGCTACACCTTC.

V usage is TRBV6-5 and J usage is TRBJ1-4, with 8 nucleotides matching TRBD1. The V and J ends lost 5 bases and 6 bases, in that order; junction bases with no gene match: 8. This CDR3 region has 15 residues. CDR1 and CDR2 (germline): MNHEY, SVGAGI. As DNA, the CDR3 is TGTGCCAGCAGTCATCAGGGGGCGCGAGATGAAAAACTGTTTTTT. Its protein is CASSHQGARDEKLFF.

The rearrangement links TRBV5-1 to TRBJ2-2; D may be TRBD2 (6 bases). Germline assignment: CDR1 SGHRS and CDR2 YFSETQ. Deletions cut 0 bases from V and 2 bases from J, with 11 bases between. The CDR3 runs to 16 residues. The CDR3 DNA reads TGCGCCAGCAGCTTGGTCGTGGGGGGAAACACCGGGGAGCTGTTTTTT. Protein: CASSLVVGGNTGELFF.

The chain links TRBV4-2 to TRBJ2-7; D is unclear. The V gene's germline CDR1 is LGHNA and CDR2 YNFKEQ. V was clipped by 4 bases and J by 2 bases, with 12 bases between them. The length of the CDR3 is 14 residues. The CDR3 bases are TGTGCCAGCAGCCCTCTGCAGGTCCCCTACGAGCAGTACTTC. It specifies CASSPLQVPYEQYF.

The chain has TRBV19 and TRBJ2-3, with 9 positions matching TRBD1. Per germline, CDR1 LNHDA and CDR2 SQIVND (reference sequence). After removal of 7 bases from V and 1 base from J, the junction contained 6 bases not matched to a gene. The CDR3 consists of 15 residues. CDR3 residues: CASKVWTGGTDTQYF. Written as DNA, the CDR3 is TGTGCCAGTAAAGTATGGACAGGGGGCACAGATACGCAGTATTTT. The full variable domain, completed using reference TRBV19 and TRBJ2-3, is DGGITQSPKYLFRKEGQNVTLSCEQNLNHDAMYWYRQDPGQGLRLIYYSQIVNDFQKGDIAEGYSVSREKKESFPLTVTSAQKNPTAFYLCASKVWTGGTDTQYFGPGTRLTVL.

This chain connects TRBV10-3 to TRBJ1-5; a weak D match, TRBD1 (6 bases). This CDR3 is built from 14 residues. Germline CDR1 and CDR2: ENHRY and SYGVKD. V gave up 3 bases and J gave up 5 bases, with 11 bases separating them. The CDR3 sequence is CAISERTEDQPQHF. The CDR3 DNA follows: TGTGCCATCAGTGAACGGACAGAGGATCAGCCCCAGCATTTT.

As for this clone: Other nucleotide sequences from this sample produce the same CDR3. This chain uses TRBV7-9 with TRBJ1-1; D gene uncertain. The CDR3 consists of 16 residues. Trimming took 7 bases from V and 6 from J, leaving 24 bases between them. Germline loops: CDR1 SEHNR, CDR2 FQNEAQ (reference sequence). For the CDR3, the DNA is TGTGCCAGCAAAGAGGGAGATAAATCAGGAGGCGCTGAAGCTTTCTTT. Translation gives CASKEGDKSGGAEAFF.

This clone appeared a few times. V usage is TRBV19 and J usage is TRBJ2-3, with a tentative D call TRBD2 (6 bases). The CDR3 spans 12 residues. Germline CDR1 reads LNHDA; CDR2 reads SQIVND (reference sequence). Trimming removed 3 bases at V and 7 bases at J, with 8 bases between. CDR3 coding DNA: TGTGCCAGTAGTATGGGGGGTTATACGCAGTATTTT. This encodes CASSMGGYTQYF.

The chain employs TRBV25-1 and TRBJ1-4; possible D gene TRBD1, 6 bases. The length of the CDR3 is 15 residues. In germline, CDR1 is MGHDK, CDR2 SYGVNS. V gave up 9 bases and J gave up 0 bases, with 14 bases separating them. Written as DNA, the CDR3 is TGTGCCAGTACACCAGGGGAAACAACTAATGAAAAACTGTTTTTT. Amino acid sequence: CASTPGETTNEKLFF.

This chain links TRBV3-1 (or the pseudogene TRBV3-2) with TRBJ2-7; 11 bases map to TRBD2. V shed 5 bases and J 3 bases; nucleotides not matched to a gene: 9. The CDR3 consists of 16 residues. Germline lookup yields CDR1 LGHDT and CDR2 YNNKEL (reference sequence). The CDR3 nucleotides read TGTGCCAGCAGCGGGGCAACCGGGACTAGCGGCTACGAGCAGTACTTC. Its translation is CASSGATGTSGYEQYF.

This rearrangement joins TRBV6-6 to TRBJ1-4; 7 nucleotides line up with TRBD1. The V gene's germline CDR1 is MNHNY and CDR2 SVGAGI (reference sequence). There are 16 residues in the CDR3. Germline trimming cut 0 bases from V and 8 bases from J; bases unmatched to any gene: 9. The DNA for the CDR3 is TGTGCCAGCAGTTACTCTGCGGGGACAGCGGCAGAAAAACTGTTTTTT. It is translated as CASSYSAGTAAEKLFF.